The 16 T cell receptor beta chains in this list originate from one sample, sequenced in a study of immune cell composition in non-small cell lung cancer. The assay was immunoSEQ multiplex PCR, and TCRdb's table has in-frame clones only and misses some. This table holds 5,000 to 5,500 clones, roughly 70% found once. What was sequenced was lung tumor tissue. Receptor source: a human donor with non-small cell lung cancer.

The chain recombines TRBV19 with TRBJ2-1; 7 positions match TRBD2. Germline values: CDR1 LNHDA, CDR2 SQIVND (reference sequence). Germline trimming cut 7 bases from V and 1 base from J; bases unmatched to any gene: 10. The CDR3 totals 16 residues. CDR3 bases: TGTGCCAGTACCAATGTGGGGGAGGGATCCTACAATGAGCAGTTCTTC. Encoded protein: CASTNVGEGSYNEQFF.

CDR3 residues: CASTPGLGTDTQYF. CDR3 sequence (DNA): TGTGCCAGCACCCCGGGACTGGGCACAGATACGCAGTATTTT. This rearrangement joins TRBV7-9 to TRBJ2-3; TRBD2 is a possible D gene (6 bases). From germline, CDR1 is SEHNR and CDR2 FQNEAQ (reference sequence). V shed 7 bases and J shed 1 base, with 12 bases lying between them. This CDR3 has 14 residues.

V is TRBV18 and J is TRBJ2-1, with D maybe TRBD1 (6 bases). This CDR3 is built from 14 residues. The ends were cut back, 5 bases at V and 6 bases at J, with 14 bases in the middle. In germline, CDR1 is KGHSH, CDR2 LQKENI. In nucleotides, the CDR3 is TGTGCCAGCTCAGCGCAGGGGTGGGCCAATGAGCAGTTCTTC. Encoded protein: CASSAQGWANEQFF.

The chain is built from TRBV7-3 and TRBJ2-3; possible D gene TRBD2, 5 bases. With 0 bases removed from V and 4 bases from J, the gap between germline ends came to 11 bases. Germline V gives CDR1 SGHTA, CDR2 FQGTGA. The CDR3 extends over 15 amino acids. The CDR3 reads CASSLTGIGPDTQYF. The CDR3 DNA reads TGTGCCAGCAGCTTAACCGGGATTGGGCCAGATACGCAGTATTTT.

The CDR3 DNA is TGTGCCAGCAGTTCAGCGGGAGGGTACCGTGAGCAGTTCTTC. Protein sequence: CASSSAGGYREQFF. This rearrangement joins TRBV27 to TRBJ2-1; TRBD2 matches at 10 bases. The CDR3 loop spans 14 amino acids. V shed 4 bases, J shed 9 bases, and the junction held 6 bases outside the gene matches. The germline V gene has CDR1 MNHEY and CDR2 SMNVEV (reference sequence).

The CDR3 DNA sequence: TGCAGCGTGGGGACTGCAGGGGAGACCCAGTACTTC. As protein: CSVGTAGETQYF. The gene calls are TRBV29-1 and TRBJ2-5, with a weak D call TRBD2 (6 bases). The length of the CDR3 is 12 residues. V lost 6 bases, J lost 5 bases, and 13 bases lay in between. CDR1 and CDR2 (germline): SQVTM, ANQGSEA.

Worth noting for this clone: One junction end does not reproduce the germline sequence, and a read error may be involved. This chain joins TRBV6-5 and TRBJ2-2; D unresolved. The CDR3 sequence is 14 residues long. Germline assignment: CDR1 MNHEY and CDR2 SVGAGI. Here the CDR3 DNA reads TGTGCCGGCAGCTTCGAGGCCCCCTTCTCGGAGCTGTTTTTT. Translation gives CAGSFEAPFSELFF.

The rearrangement uses TRBV11-3 and TRBJ2-5, with D maybe TRBD2 (5 bases). Germline CDR1 SGHNT, CDR2 YENEEA. V lost 6 bases and J 2 bases, leaving 10 bases between the germline ends. The CDR3 runs 13 residues. DNA for the CDR3: TGTGCCAGCAGTAGACCGGGGCAAGAGACCCAGTACTTC. Its translation: CASSRPGQETQYF.

The chain is built from TRBV7-9 and TRBJ2-1; 7 positions match TRBD2. Germline V lookup: CDR1 SEHNR, CDR2 FQNEAQ (reference sequence). The V segment lost 6 bases and the J segment 8 bases; nucleotides outside the gene matches: 16. This CDR3 comprises 16 residues. The CDR3 DNA is TGTGCCAGCAGTCCAGTAGGCGGGAGCCCCGGGGATGAGCAGTTCTTC. It codes for CASSPVGGSPGDEQFF.

The rearrangement uses TRBV5-1 and TRBJ2-5, with D perhaps matching TRBD1 (6 bases). CDR1 is SGHRS and CDR2 is YFSETQ in the germline V gene. The germline V and J ends were trimmed by 1 base and 5 bases, with 15 bases remaining between them. The CDR3 runs to 15 residues. CDR3 sequence: CASSLTLTGRETQYF. The CDR3 bases are TGCGCCAGCAGCTTGACTCTGACAGGCCGGGAGACCCAGTACTTC. Using reference TRBV5-1 and TRBJ2-5 for the parts outside the CDR3, the full variable domain is KAGVTQTPRYLIKTRGQQVTLSCSPISGHRSVSWYQQTPGQGLQFLFEYFSETQRNKGNFPGRFSGRQFSNSRSEMNVSTLELGDSALYLCASSLTLTGRETQYFGPGTRLLVL.

The V and J genes are TRBV18 and TRBJ2-1, with a tentative D call TRBD2 (6 bases). The CDR3 consists of 13 residues. Germline CDR1 is KGHSH and CDR2 is LQKENI. V was cut by 6 bases and J by 9 bases, with 15 bases left in between. CDR3 sequence reads: CASSRDSLSEQFF. CDR3 nucleotides: TGTGCCAGCTCTCGGGACTCCCTAAGTGAGCAGTTCTTC.

This clone showed up just a few times. The CDR3 reads CASSFSPTGGLETQYF. The CDR3 DNA is TGTGCCAGCAGCTTTTCCCCGACAGGGGGCTTGGAGACCCAGTACTTC. This chain joins TRBV7-2 and TRBJ2-5; 10 nucleotides align to TRBD1. The CDR3 contains 16 residues. The germline V gene encodes CDR1 SGHTA and CDR2 FQGNSA. The V gene end was trimmed by 3 bases and the J gene end by 5 bases; junction bases not matched to a gene: 9.

The V call is TRBV7-8, the J call TRBJ1-2; 8 nucleotides align to TRBD1. The V gene's germline CDR1 is SGHVS and CDR2 FQNEAQ. The CDR3 runs 15 residues. V lost 7 bases to trimming and J lost 8 bases; unmatched junction nucleotides: 15. The CDR3 sequence is CASTRRGRGHQGYTF. Written as DNA, the CDR3 is TGTGCCAGCACAAGGAGGGGCAGGGGGCATCAAGGCTACACCTTC.

This sequence joins TRBV29-1 and TRBJ2-7; perhaps TRBD2 as D (6 bases). CDR1 is SQVTM and CDR2 is ANQGSEA in the germline V gene. CDR3 length: 13 amino acids. The V end lost 7 bases, the J end lost 0 bases, and 13 bases lay between the germline ends. CDR3 amino acids: CSGGTPNSYEQYF. DNA of the CDR3: TGCAGCGGTGGGACTCCCAACTCCTACGAGCAGTACTTC.

The chain is built from TRBV27 and TRBJ2-7; 14 positions agree with TRBD2. Germline V gives CDR1 MNHEY, CDR2 SMNVEV (reference sequence). The V and J ends lost 6 bases and 7 bases, in that order; junction bases with no gene match: 8. The CDR3 has 15 residues. The CDR3 region is CASSPGLAGVREQYF. CDR3 DNA: TGTGCCAGCAGCCCGGGACTAGCGGGAGTTCGGGAGCAGTACTTC.

J is TRBJ1-1 and V is TRBV2; D possibly corresponds to TRBD1 (6 bases). Per the germline V gene, CDR1 is SNHLY and CDR2 is FYNNEI. Trimming took 6 bases from V and 4 from J, leaving 12 bases between them. The length of the CDR3 is 13 residues. The DNA of the CDR3 is TGTGCCAGCAGCGACAGGACATTCACTGAAGCTTTCTTT. Its protein product is CASSDRTFTEAFF.